This T cell receptor (beta chain) was recorded in a study of early T cells in non-severe SARS-CoV-2 infection. Study context: It was bulk RNA from unsorted whole blood that was sequenced, and the chains were unpaired. Notes on the study in general: Matching results from VDJdb favored anti-spike CD8 responses, leaving private and CD4 specificities undetected.

On this clonotype: Its antigen remains unidentified.

The CDR3 is made up of 16 amino acids. Germline V gene data show CDR1 as MDHEN and CDR2 as SYDVKM. V lost 4 bases and J lost 2; bases outside the gene matches: 4. Tagging with unique molecular identifiers was applied to individual cDNA molecules. TCRdb analysed the 5' RACE reads with MiXCR anew, one entry per CDR3 protein. The sample has about 67,000 distinct CDR3 sequences, approximately 10% seen once. Sequenced input: whole blood. The chain employs TRBV28 and TRBJ2-3, with 12 bases identical to TRBD2. The source is an adult who was a healthcare worker with PCR-confirmed SARS-CoV-2 infection or an uninfected control (not recorded which). This CDR3 reads CASSSSGGANTDTQYF. The CDR3 DNA reads as TGTGCCAGCAGTTCTAGCGGGGGGGCAAACACAGATACGCAGTATTTT.